This T cell receptor (beta chain) was identified in a study of blood T cell repertoires in COVID-19. Assay: immunoSEQ multiplex PCR; the TCRdb copy retains only in-frame clones and omits some. The repertoire holds 100,000 or so clones, less than 85% seen once, with 20% to 25% in the top ten. V lost 5 bases, J lost 1 base, and 8 bases lay in between. The CDR3 runs to 13 residues. This sequence originates from a man between 65 and 85 years old with active or convalescent COVID-19. The sequenced sample was peripheral blood. The rearrangement links TRBV12-3 or TRBV12-4 to TRBJ1-1; TRBD1 might be the D (5 bases). The CDR3: CASSTTANTEAFF. In nucleotides, the CDR3 is TGTGCCAGCAGTACGACAGCGAACACTGAAGCTTTCTTT.